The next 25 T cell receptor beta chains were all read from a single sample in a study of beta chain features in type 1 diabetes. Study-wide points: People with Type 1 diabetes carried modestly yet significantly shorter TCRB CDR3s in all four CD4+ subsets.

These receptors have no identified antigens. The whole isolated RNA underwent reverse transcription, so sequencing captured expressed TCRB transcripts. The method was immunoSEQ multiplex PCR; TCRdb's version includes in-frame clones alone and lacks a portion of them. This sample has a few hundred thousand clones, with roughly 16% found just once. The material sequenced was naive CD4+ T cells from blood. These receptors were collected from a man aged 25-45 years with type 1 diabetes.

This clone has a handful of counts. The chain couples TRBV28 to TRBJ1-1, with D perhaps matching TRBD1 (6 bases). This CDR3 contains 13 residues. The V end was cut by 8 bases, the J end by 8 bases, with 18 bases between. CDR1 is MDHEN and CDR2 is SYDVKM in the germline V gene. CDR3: CASRGPHRAEAFF. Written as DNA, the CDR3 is TGTGCCAGCCGGGGGCCCCACAGAGCAGAAGCTTTCTTT.

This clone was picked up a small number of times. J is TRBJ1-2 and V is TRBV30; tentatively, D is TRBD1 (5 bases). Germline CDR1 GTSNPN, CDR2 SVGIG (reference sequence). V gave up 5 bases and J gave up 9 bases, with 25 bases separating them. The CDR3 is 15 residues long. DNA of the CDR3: TGTGCCTGGGCCGATTATGGCAGGGCCATGGGATGCTACACCTTC. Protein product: CAWADYGRAMGCYTF.

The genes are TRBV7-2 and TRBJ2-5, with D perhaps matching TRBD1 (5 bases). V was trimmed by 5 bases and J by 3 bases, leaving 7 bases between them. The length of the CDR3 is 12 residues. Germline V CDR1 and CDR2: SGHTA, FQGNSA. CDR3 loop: CASSTQEETQYF. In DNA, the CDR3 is TGTGCCAGCAGCACACAGGAAGAGACCCAGTACTTC.

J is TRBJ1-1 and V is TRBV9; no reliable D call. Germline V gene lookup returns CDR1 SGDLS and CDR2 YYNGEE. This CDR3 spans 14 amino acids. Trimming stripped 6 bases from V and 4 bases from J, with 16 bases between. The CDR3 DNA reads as TGTGCCAGCACCCGAACACCGACGAGCACTGAAGCTTTCTTT. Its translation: CASTRTPTSTEAFF. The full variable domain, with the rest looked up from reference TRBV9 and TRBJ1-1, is DSGVTQTPKHLITATGQRVTLRCSPRSGDLSVYWYQQSLDQGLQFLIQYYNGEERAKGNILERFSAQQFPDLHSELNLSSLELGDSALYFCASTRTPTSTEAFFGQGTRLTVV.

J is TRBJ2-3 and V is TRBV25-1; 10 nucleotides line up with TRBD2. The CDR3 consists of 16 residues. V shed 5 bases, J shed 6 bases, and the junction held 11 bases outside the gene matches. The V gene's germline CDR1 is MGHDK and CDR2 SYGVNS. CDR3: CASSSILAGVLDTQYF. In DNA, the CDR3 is TGTGCCAGCAGTTCTATCCTAGCGGGAGTTCTGGATACGCAGTATTTT. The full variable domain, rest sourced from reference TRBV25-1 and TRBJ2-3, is EADIYQTPRYLVIGTGKKITLECSQTMGHDKMYWYQQDPGMELHLIHYSYGVNSTEKGDLSSESTVSRIRTEHFPLTLESARPSHTSQYLCASSSILAGVLDTQYFGPGTRLTVL.

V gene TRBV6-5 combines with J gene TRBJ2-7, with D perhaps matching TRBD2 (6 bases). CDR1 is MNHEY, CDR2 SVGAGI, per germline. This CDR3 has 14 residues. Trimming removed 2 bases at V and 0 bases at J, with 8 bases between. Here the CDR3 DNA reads TGTGCCAGCAGTTACGAGGGAGGCTCCTACGAGCAGTACTTC. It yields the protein CASSYEGGSYEQYF.

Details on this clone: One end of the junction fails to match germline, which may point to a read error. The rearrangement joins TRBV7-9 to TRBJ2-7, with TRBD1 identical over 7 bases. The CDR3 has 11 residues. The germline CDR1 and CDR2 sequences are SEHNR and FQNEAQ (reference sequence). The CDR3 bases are TGTGCCAGCAGCCGTACGGACAGGTTGAACTTC. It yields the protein CASSRTDRLNF.

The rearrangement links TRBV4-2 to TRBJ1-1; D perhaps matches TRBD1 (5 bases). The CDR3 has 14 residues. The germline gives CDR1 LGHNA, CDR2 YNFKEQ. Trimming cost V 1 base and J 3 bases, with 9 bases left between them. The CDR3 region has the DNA TGTGCCAGCAGCCAAGCAGGGAGCGACACTGAAGCTTTCTTT. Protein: CASSQAGSDTEAFF.

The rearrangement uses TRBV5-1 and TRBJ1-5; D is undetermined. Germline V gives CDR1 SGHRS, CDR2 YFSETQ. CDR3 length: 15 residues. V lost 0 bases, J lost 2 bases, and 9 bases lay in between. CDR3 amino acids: CASSLGSGGNQPQHF. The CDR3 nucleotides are TGCGCCAGCAGCTTGGGTTCTGGGGGCAATCAGCCCCAGCATTTT.

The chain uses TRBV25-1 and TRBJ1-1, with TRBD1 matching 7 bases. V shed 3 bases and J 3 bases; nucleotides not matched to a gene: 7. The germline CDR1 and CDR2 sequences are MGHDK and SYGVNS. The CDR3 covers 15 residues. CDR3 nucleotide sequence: TGTGCCAGCAGTGAGCCCGGGACAGCTGACACTGAAGCTTTCTTT. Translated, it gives CASSEPGTADTEAFF.

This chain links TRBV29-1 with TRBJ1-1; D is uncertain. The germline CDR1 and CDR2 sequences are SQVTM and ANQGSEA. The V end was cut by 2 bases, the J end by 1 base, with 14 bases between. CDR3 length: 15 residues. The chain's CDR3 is CSVEFRLQANTEAFF. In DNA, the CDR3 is TGCAGCGTTGAATTTAGGCTCCAAGCGAACACTGAAGCTTTCTTT.

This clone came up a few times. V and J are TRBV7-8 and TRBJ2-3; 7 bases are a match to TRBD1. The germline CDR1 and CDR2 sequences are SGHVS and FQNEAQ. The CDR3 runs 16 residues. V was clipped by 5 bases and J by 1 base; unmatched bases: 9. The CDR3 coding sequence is TGTGCCAGCAGCCGGGCGAAAGGGGGCCGCACAGATACGCAGTATTTT. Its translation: CASSRAKGGRTDTQYF.

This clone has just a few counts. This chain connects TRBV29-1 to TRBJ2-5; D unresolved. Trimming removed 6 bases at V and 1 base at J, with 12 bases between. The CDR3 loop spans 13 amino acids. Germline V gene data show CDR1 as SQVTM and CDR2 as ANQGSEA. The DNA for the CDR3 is TGCAGCGTCGACGTGCTTTCCCAAGAGACCCAGTACTTC. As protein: CSVDVLSQETQYF. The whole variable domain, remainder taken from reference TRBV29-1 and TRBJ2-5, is SAVISQKPSRDICQRGTSLTIQCQVDSQVTMMFWYRQQPGQSLTLIATANQGSEATYESGFVIDKFPISRPNLTFSTLTVSNMSPEDSSIYLCSVDVLSQETQYFGPGTRLLVL.

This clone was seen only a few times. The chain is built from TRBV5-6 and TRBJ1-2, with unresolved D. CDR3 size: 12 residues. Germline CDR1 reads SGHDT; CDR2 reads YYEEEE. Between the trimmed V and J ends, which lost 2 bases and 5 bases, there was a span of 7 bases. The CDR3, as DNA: TGTGCCAGCAGCTTTCGGGGTTATGGCTACACCTTC. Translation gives CASSFRGYGYTF.

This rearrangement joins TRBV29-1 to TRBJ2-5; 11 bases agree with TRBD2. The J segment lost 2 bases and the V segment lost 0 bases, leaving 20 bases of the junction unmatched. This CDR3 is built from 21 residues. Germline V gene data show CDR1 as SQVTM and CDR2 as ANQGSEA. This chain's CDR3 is CSVEDRITSGRARRRQETQYF. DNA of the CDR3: TGCAGCGTTGAAGATCGAATAACTAGCGGGAGAGCCCGCAGGCGACAAGAGACCCAGTACTTC.

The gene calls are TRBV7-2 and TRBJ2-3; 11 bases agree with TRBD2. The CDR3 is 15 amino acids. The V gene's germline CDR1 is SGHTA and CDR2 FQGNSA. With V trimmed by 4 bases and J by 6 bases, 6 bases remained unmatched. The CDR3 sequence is CASSWGLAVLDTQYF. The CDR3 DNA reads TGTGCCAGCAGCTGGGGACTAGCGGTCCTTGATACGCAGTATTTT.

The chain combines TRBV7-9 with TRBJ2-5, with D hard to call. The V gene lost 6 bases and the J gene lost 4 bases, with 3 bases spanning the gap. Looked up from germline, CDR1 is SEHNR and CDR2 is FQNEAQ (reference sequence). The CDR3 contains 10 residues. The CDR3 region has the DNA TGTGCCAGCAGGAGAGAGACCCAGTACTTC. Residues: CASRRETQYF.

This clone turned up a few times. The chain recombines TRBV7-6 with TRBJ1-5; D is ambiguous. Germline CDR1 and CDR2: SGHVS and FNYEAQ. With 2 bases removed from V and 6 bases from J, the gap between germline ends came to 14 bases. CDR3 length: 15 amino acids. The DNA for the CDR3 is TGTGCCAGCAGCTTATCATCCGGGTCAAGTCAGCCCCAGCATTTT. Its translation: CASSLSSGSSQPQHF.

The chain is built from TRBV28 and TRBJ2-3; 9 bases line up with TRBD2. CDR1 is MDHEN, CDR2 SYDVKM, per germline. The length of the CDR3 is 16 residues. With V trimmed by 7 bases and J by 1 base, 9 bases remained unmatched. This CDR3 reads CASTLLSGSGTDTQYF. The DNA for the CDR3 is TGTGCCAGCACCCTACTTAGCGGGAGTGGCACAGATACGCAGTATTTT.

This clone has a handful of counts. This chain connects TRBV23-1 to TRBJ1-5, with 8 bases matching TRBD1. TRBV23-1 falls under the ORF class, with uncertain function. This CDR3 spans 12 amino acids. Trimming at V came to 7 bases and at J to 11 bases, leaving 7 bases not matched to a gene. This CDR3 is CASTLRTGTQHF. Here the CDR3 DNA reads TGCGCCAGCACCCTCCGGACAGGGACCCAGCATTTT.

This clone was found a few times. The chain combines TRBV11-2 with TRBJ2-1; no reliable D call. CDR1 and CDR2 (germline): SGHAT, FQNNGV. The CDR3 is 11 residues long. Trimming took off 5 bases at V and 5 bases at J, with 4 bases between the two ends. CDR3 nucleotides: TGTGCCAGCAGCCAACACAATGAGCAGTTCTTC. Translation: CASSQHNEQFF.

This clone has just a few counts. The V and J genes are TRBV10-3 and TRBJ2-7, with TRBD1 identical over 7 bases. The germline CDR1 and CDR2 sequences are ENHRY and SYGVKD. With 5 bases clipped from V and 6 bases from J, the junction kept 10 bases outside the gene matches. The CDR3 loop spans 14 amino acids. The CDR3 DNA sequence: TGTGCCATCAGTTCCATTACAGGGGCCGGCGAGCAGTACTTC. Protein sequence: CAISSITGAGEQYF.

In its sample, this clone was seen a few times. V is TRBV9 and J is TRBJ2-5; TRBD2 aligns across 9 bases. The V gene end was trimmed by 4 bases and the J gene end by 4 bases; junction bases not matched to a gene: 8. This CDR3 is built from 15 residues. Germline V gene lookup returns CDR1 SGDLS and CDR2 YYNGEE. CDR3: CASSLSSGITETQYF. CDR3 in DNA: TGTGCCAGCAGCCTTTCTAGCGGGATTACAGAGACCCAGTACTTC.

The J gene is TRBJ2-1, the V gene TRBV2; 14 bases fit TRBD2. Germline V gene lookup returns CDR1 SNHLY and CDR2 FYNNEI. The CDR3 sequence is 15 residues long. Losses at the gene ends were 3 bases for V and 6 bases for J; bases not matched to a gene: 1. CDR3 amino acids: CASSEGLAGVNEQFF. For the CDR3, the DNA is TGTGCCAGCAGTGAGGGACTAGCGGGAGTCAATGAGCAGTTCTTC.

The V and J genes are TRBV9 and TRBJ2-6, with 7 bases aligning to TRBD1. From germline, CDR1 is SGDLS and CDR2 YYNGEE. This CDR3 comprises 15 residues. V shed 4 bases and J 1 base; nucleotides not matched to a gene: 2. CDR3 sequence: CASSPTGSGANVLTF. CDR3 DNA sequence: TGTGCCAGCAGCCCGACAGGGTCTGGGGCCAACGTCCTGACTTTC.